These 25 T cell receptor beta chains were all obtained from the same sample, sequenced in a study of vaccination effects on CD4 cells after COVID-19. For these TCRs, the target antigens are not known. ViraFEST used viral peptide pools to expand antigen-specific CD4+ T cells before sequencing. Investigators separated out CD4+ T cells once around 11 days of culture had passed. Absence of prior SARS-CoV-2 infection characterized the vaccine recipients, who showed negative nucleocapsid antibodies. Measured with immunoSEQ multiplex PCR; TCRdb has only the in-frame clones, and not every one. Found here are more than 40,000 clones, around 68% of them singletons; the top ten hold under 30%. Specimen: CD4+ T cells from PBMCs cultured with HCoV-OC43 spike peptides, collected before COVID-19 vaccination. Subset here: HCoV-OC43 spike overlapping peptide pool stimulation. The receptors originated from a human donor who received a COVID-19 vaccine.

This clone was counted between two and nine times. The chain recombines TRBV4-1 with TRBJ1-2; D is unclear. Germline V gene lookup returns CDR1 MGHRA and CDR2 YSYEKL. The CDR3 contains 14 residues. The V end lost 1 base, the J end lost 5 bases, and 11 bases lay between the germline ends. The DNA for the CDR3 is TGCGCCAGCAGCCAAGGTACTCCTGGGTATGGCTACACCTTC. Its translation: CASSQGTPGYGYTF.

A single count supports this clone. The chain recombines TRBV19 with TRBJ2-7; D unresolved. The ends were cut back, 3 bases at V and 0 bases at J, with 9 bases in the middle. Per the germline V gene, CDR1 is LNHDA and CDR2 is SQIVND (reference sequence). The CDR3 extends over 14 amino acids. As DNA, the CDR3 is TGTGCCAGTAGTATCTTAGACGGCTCCTACGAGCAGTACTTC. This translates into CASSILDGSYEQYF.

The CDR3 DNA is TGTGCCTGGTCTCGGGGGAAGGGAATTAGCAATCAGCCCCAGCATTTT. This translates into CAWSRGKGISNQPQHF. The chain uses TRBV30 and TRBJ1-5; possibly TRBD1 for D (5 bases). The V gene's germline CDR1 is GTSNPN and CDR2 SVGIG (reference sequence). CDR3 length: 16 residues. V lost 5 bases and J lost 0, with 17 bases in between.

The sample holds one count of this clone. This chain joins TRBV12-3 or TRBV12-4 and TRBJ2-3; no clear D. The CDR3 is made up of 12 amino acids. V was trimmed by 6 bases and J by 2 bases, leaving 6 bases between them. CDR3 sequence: CASRRPTDTQYF. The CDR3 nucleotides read TGTGCCAGCAGGCGCCCCACAGATACGCAGTATTTT.

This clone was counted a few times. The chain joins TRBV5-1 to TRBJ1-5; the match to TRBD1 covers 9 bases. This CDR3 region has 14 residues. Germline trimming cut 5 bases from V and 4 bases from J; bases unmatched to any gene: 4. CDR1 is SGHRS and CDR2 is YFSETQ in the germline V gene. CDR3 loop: CASRWGTGNQPQHF. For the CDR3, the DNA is TGCGCCAGCAGATGGGGGACAGGGAATCAGCCCCAGCATTTT.

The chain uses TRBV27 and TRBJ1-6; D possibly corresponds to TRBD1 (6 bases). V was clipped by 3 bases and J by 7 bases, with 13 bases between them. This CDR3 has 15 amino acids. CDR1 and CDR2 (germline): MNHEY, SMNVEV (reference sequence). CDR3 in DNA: TGTGCCAGCAGTTTTACGACAGGCCTAAATTCACCCCTCCACTTT. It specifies CASSFTTGLNSPLHF.

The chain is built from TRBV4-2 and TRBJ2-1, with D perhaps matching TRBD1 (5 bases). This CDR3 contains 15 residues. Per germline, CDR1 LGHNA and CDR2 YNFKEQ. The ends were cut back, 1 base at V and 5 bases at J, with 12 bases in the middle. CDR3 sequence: CASSQVGTGNNEQFF. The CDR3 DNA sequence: TGTGCCAGCAGCCAAGTGGGTACAGGCAACAATGAGCAGTTCTTC.

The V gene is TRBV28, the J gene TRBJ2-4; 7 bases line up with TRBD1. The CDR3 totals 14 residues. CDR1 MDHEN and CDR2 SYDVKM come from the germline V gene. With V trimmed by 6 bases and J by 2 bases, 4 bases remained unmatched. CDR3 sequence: CASRTQGTKNIQYF. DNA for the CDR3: TGTGCCAGCAGGACACAGGGGACCAAAAACATTCAGTACTTC.

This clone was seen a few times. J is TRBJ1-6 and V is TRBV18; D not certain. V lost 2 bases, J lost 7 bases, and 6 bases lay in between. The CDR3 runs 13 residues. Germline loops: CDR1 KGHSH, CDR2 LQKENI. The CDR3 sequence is CASSPSANSPLHF. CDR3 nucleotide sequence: TGTGCCAGCTCACCATCTGCCAATTCACCCCTCCACTTT.

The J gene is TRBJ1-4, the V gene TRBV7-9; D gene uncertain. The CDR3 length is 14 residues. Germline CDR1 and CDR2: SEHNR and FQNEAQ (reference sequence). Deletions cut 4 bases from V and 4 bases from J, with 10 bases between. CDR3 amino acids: CASSSGSFNEKLFF. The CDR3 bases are TGTGCCAGCAGCTCGGGCAGTTTTAATGAAAAACTGTTTTTT.

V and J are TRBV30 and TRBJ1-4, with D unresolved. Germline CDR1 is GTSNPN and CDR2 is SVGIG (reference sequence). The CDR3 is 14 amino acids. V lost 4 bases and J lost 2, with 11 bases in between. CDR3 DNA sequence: TGTGCCTGGACGGACCGGGTCACTAATGAAAAACTGTTTTTT. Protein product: CAWTDRVTNEKLFF.

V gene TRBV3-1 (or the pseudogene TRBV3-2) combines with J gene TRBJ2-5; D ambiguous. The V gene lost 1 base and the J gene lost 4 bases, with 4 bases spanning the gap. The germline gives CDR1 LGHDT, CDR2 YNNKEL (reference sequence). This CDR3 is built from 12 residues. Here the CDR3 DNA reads TGTGCCAGCAGCCAAGTAACAGAGACCCAGTACTTC. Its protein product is CASSQVTETQYF.

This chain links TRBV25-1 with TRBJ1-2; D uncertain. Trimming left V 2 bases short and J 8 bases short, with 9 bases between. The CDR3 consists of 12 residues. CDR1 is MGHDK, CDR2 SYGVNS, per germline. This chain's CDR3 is CASSERVGGYTF. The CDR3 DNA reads TGTGCCAGCAGTGAAAGGGTAGGGGGCTACACCTTC.

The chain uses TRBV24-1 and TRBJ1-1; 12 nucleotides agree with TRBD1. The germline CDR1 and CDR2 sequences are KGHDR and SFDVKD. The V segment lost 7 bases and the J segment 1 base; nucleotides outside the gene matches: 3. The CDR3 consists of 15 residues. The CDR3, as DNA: TGTGCCACCAGGGGGACAGGGGGCGAGAACACTGAAGCTTTCTTT. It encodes CATRGTGGENTEAFF.

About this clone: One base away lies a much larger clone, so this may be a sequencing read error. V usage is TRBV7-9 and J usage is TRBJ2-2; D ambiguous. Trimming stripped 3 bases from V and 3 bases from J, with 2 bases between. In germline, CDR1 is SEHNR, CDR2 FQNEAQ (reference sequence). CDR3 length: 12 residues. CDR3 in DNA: TGTGCCAGCAGCTTGGACACCGGGGAGCTGTTTTTT. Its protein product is CASSLDTGELFF.

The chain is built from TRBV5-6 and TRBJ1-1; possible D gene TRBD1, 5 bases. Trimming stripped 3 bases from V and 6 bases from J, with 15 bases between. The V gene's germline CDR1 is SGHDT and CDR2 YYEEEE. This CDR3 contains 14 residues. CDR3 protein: CASSSGTGVSEAFF. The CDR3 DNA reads TGTGCCAGCAGCTCCGGGACGGGGGTTTCTGAAGCTTTCTTT.

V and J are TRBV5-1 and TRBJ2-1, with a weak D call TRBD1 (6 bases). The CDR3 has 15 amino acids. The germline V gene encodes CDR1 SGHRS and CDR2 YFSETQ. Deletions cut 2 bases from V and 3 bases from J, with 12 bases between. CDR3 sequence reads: CASSLLEGGYNEQFF. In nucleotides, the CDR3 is TGCGCCAGCAGCTTATTGGAAGGGGGCTACAATGAGCAGTTCTTC.

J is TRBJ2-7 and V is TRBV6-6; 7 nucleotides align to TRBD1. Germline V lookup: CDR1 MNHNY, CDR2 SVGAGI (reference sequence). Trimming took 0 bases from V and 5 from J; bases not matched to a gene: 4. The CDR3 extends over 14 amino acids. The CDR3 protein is CASSYSTGAHEQYF. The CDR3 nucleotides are TGTGCCAGCAGTTACTCCACAGGGGCTCACGAGCAGTACTTC.

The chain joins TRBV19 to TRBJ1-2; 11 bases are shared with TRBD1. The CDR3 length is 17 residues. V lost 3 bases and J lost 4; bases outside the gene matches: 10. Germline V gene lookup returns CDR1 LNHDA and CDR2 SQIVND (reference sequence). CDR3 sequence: CASSIEKDRGLVYGYTF. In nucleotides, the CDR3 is TGTGCCAGTAGTATTGAAAAGGACAGGGGGCTTGTCTATGGCTACACCTTC.

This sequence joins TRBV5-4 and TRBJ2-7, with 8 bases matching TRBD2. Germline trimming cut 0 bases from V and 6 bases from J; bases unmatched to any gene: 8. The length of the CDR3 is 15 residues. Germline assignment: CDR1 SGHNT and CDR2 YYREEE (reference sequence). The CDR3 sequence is CASSLESGRGGEQYF. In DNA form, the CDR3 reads TGTGCCAGCAGCTTGGAGAGCGGGAGAGGGGGCGAGCAGTACTTC.

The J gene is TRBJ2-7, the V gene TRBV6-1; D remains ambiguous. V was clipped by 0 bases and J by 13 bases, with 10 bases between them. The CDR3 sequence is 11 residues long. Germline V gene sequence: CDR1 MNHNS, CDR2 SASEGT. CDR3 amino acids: CASSEAARNYF. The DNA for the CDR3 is TGTGCCAGCAGTGAAGCGGCCCGTAACTACTTC.

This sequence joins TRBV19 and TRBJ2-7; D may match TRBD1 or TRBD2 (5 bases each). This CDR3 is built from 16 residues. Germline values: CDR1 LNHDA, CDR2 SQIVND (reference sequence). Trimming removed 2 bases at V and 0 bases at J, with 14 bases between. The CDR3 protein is CASSISGTVSSYEQYF. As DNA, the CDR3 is TGTGCCAGTAGTATATCGGGGACGGTCTCCTCCTACGAGCAGTACTTC. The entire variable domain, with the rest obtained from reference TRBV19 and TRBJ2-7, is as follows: DGGITQSPKYLFRKEGQNVTLSCEQNLNHDAMYWYRQDPGQGLRLIYYSQIVNDFQKGDIAEGYSVSREKKESFPLTVTSAQKNPTAFYLCASSISGTVSSYEQYFGPGTRLTVT.

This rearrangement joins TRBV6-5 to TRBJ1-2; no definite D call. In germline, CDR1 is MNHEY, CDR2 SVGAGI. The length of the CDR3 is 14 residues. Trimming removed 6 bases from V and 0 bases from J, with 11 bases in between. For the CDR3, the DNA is TGTGCCAGCAGGGCTAGTGGTCCTAACTATGGCTACACCTTC. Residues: CASRASGPNYGYTF.

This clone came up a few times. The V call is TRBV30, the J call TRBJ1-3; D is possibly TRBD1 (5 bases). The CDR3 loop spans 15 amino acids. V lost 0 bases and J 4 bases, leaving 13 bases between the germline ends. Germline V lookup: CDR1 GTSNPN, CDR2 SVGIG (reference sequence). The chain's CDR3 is CAWSVLGGPGNTIYF. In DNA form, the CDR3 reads TGTGCCTGGAGTGTACTCGGGGGTCCCGGAAACACCATATATTTT.

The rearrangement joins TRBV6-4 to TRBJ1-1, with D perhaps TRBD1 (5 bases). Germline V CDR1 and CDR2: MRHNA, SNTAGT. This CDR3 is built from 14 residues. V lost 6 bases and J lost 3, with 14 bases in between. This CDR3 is CASRNTDRDTEAFF. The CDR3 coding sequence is TGTGCCAGCAGAAATACAGACAGAGACACTGAAGCTTTCTTT.